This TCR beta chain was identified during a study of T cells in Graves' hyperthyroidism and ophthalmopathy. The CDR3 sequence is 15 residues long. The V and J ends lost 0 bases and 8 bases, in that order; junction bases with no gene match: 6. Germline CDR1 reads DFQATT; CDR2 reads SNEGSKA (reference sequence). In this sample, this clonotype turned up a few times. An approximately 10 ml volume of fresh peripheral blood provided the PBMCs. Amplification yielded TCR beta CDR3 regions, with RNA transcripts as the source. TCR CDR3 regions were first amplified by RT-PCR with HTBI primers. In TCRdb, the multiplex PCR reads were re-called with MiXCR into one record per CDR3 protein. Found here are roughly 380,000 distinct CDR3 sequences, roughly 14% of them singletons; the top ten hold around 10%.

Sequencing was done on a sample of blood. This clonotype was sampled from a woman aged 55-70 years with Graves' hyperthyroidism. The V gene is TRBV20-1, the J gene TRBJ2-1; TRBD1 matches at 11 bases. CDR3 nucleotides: TGCAGTGCTAGAGATTTCGGACAGGGGGCTGATGAGCAGTTCTTC. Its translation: CSARDFGQGADEQFF.